This is a list of T cell receptor beta chains from one sample in a study of cytomegalovirus exposure and HLA in healthy donors. The repertoire was sequenced with immunoSEQ multiplex PCR; TCRdb's copy has only in-frame clones and lacks some. The data contain 140,000 or so clones, roughly 80% of them singletons. The sample comprised PBMCs. Source of these receptors: a woman between 40 and 50 years old in good health and CMV-seronegative. CDR3s include the opening cysteine and the closing phenylalanine or tryptophan. The D gene is left open where the match is weak. Size tells how often a clone was seen (once, few, many) or the class of an expanded clone, and some rows leave it out.

TRBV28	.	TRBJ1-2	.	CASSLWLRADTRYGYTF	TGTGCCAGCAGTTTATGGTTGCGGGCCGATACCCGCTATGGCTACACCTTC
TRBV7-9	TRBD2	TRBJ2-1	.	CASSLRGGPYNEQFF	TGTGCCAGCAGCTTGCGGGGGGGACCATACAATGAGCAGTTCTTC
TRBV7-9	TRBD1	TRBJ1-2	.	CASSPGPGQSNYGYTF	TGTGCCAGCAGCCCGGGGCCGGGACAGAGTAACTATGGCTACACCTTC
TRBV6-5	TRBD1	TRBJ1-5	.	CASSSTGDHQPQHF	TGTGCCAGCAGTTCGACAGGGGATCATCAGCCCCAGCATTTT
TRBV11-2	TRBD2	TRBJ2-1	.	CASSLAGGIYNEQFF	TGTGCCAGCAGCTTAGCGGGAGGGATATACAATGAGCAGTTCTTC
TRBV28	.	TRBJ1-5	.	CASSLSGLSYPNQPQHF	TGTGCCAGCAGTTTAAGTGGGCTCTCGTATCCCAATCAGCCCCAGCATTTT
TRBV2	.	TRBJ2-5	.	CASSLSRASQETQYF	TGTGCCAGCAGTCTAAGCAGGGCCTCCCAAGAGACCCAGTACTTC
TRBV6-1	.	TRBJ1-5	.	CATSGSSYSNQPQHF	TGTGCCACATCGGGTTCCAGTTATAGCAATCAGCCCCAGCATTTT
TRBV19	TRBD2	TRBJ2-5	.	CASSIGDAGEGKETQYF	TGTGCCAGTAGTATAGGTGATGCGGGGGAGGGGAAAGAGACCCAGTACTTC
TRBV28	TRBD1	TRBJ2-5	.	CASSTTGALSFGTQYF	TGTGCCAGCAGTACAACAGGGGCCCTCAGTTTTGGGACCCAGTACTTC
TRBV28	TRBD1	TRBJ1-2	.	CASSPPVRGYAFAF	TGTGCCAGCAGCCCCCCCGTCAGGGGGTATGCGTTCGCCTTC
TRBV7-5	.	TRBJ2-1	.	CVRSLVSSAGYNEQFF	TGTGTCAGAAGCTTAGTTTCTAGCGCCGGCTACAATGAGCAGTTCTTC
TRBV11-2	.	TRBJ1-3	few	CASSFMEAGNTIYF	TGTGCCAGCAGCTTTATGGAGGCTGGAAACACCATATATTTT
TRBV29-1	.	TRBJ2-7	.	CSVEDGGSNVGEQYF	TGCAGCGTTGAAGATGGCGGTTCCAATGTCGGCGAGCAGTACTTC
TRBV5-5	TRBD1	TRBJ1-2	.	CASSLMKQGNYGYTF	TGTGCCAGCAGCCTCATGAAACAGGGGAACTATGGCTACACCTTC
TRBV18	TRBD1	TRBJ1-1	.	CASSTGGRGTEVFF	TGTGCCAGCTCAACAGGGGGTAGGGGCACTGAAGTTTTCTTT
TRBV6-5	TRBD1	TRBJ1-3	.	CASSQGARGNTIYF	TGTGCCAGCAGCCAGGGGGCGCGGGGAAACACCATATATTTT
TRBV5-1	.	TRBJ1-1	.	CASSTNWDTEAFF	TGCGCCAGCAGCACTAATTGGGACACTGAAGCTTTCTTT
TRBV19	.	TRBJ1-5	.	CASTPLGQISNQPQHF	TGTGCCAGTACCCCCCTGGGGCAGATTAGCAATCAGCCCCAGCATTTT
TRBV6-5	.	TRBJ1-2	.	CASSYSFQRGYGYTF	TGTGCCAGCAGTTACTCGTTTCAAAGGGGCTATGGCTACACCTTC
TRBV12-5	TRBD2	TRBJ2-5	.	CASGPRGGGRETQYF	TGTGCTAGTGGTCCGCGGGGGGGCGGAAGAGAGACCCAGTACTTC
TRBV5-4	TRBD1	TRBJ2-7	.	CASSFPTGGRNEQYF	TGTGCCAGCAGCTTTCCAACAGGGGGCAGGAACGAGCAGTACTTC
TRBV4-1	.	TRBJ2-7	few	CASSQDPRTVSYEQYF	TGCGCCAGCAGCCAAGACCCTAGGACAGTCTCCTACGAGCAGTACTTC
TRBV28	TRBD1	TRBJ2-1	.	CASRPTLYRDRNYNEQFF	TGTGCCAGCAGACCCACCCTCTACCGGGACAGAAACTACAATGAGCAGTTCTTC
TRBV5-4	.	TRBJ2-3	.	CASSLAGVAVSTDTQYF	TGTGCCAGCAGCTTGGCCGGGGTAGCCGTGAGCACAGATACGCAGTATTTT
TRBV7-9	.	TRBJ1-1	few	CSSSLEGRRGSEAFF	TGTTCCAGCAGCTTAGAGGGCAGGAGGGGCTCTGAAGCTTTCTTT
TRBV2	TRBD2	TRBJ2-2	.	CASSESGTNTGELFF	TGTGCCAGCAGTGAAAGCGGGACGAACACCGGGGAGCTGTTTTTT
TRBV4-2	TRBD1	TRBJ2-7	.	CASSLDRPYEQYF	TGTGCCAGCAGCCTGGACAGGCCCTACGAGCAGTACTTC
TRBV18	TRBD1	TRBJ2-7	.	CASSPTGDEQYF	TGTGCCAGCTCACCGACAGGGGACGAGCAGTACTTC
TRBV19	.	TRBJ2-5	.	CASSMNRGRFMETQYF	TGTGCCAGCTCTATGAATAGGGGCAGGTTTATGGAGACCCAGTACTTC
TRBV5-5	TRBD1	TRBJ1-2	.	CASSSGPGTGVPSFYGYTF	TGTGCCAGCAGCTCCGGGCCCGGGACAGGTGTCCCCTCCTTCTATGGCTACACCTTC
TRBV15	.	TRBJ1-1	.	CATSRWGVNTEAFF	TGTGCCACCAGCAGATGGGGGGTGAACACTGAAGCTTTCTTT
TRBV5-1	.	TRBJ2-7	.	CASSLGISGETYEQYF	TGCGCCAGCAGCCTTGGGATCTCAGGGGAGACCTACGAGCAGTACTTC
TRBV10-3	.	TRBJ2-7	.	CATRPPGNSYEQYF	TGTGCCACGCGGCCCCCAGGGAACTCCTACGAGCAGTACTTC
TRBV5-1	.	TRBJ2-5	.	CASSLMGGEETQYF	TGCGCCAGCAGCTTGATGGGGGGAGAAGAGACCCAGTACTTC
TRBV2	TRBD1	TRBJ2-7	few	CASRETGTYEQYF	TGTGCCAGCAGGGAGACAGGGACCTACGAGCAGTACTTC
TRBV28	TRBD1	TRBJ2-6	.	CASSSAGTGGFGANVLTF	TGTGCCAGCAGTTCGGCCGGGACAGGGGGCTTTGGGGCCAACGTCCTGACTTTC
TRBV19	TRBD2	TRBJ2-7	once	CASRAGVNYEQYF	TGTGCCAGCCGAGCGGGGGTAAACTACGAGCAGTACTTC
TRBV30	.	TRBJ1-1	few	CAWSQSAGEAFF	TGTGCCTGGAGCCAATCGGCGGGTGAAGCTTTCTTT
TRBV30	.	TRBJ1-2	.	CAWSEQQIYGYTF	TGTGCCTGGAGTGAACAGCAAATCTATGGCTACACCTTC
TRBV21-1	.	TRBJ1-6	.	CASTGQGYNSPLHF	TGTGCCAGCACCGGACAGGGCTATAATTCACCCCTCCACTTT
TRBV2	.	TRBJ1-5	.	CASSAGQNSNQPQHF	TGTGCCAGCAGTGCAGGACAGAATAGCAATCAGCCCCAGCATTTT
TRBV5-6	.	TRBJ2-3	.	CASSPSRERADTQYF	TGTGCCAGCAGCCCCTCGAGGGAAAGGGCAGATACGCAGTATTTT
TRBV15	TRBD1	TRBJ1-5	.	CATSSRTGFNQPQHF	TGTGCCACCAGCAGTCGGACAGGGTTTAATCAGCCCCAGCATTTT
TRBV29-1	.	TRBJ2-3	.	CSVRGQPGVSTDTQYF	TGCAGCGTTAGGGGACAGCCGGGGGTTAGCACAGATACGCAGTATTTT
TRBV21-1	.	TRBJ2-7	.	CASPELTDWSSYEQYF	TGTGCCAGCCCCGAACTAACGGACTGGAGCTCCTACGAGCAGTACTTC
TRBV5-1	.	TRBJ1-2	.	CASSSGLNYGYTF	TGCGCCAGCAGCTCTGGACTTAACTATGGCTACACCTTC
TRBV6-1	.	TRBJ1-1	.	CASSEVRSGGWRTEAFF	TGTGCCAGCAGTGAAGTCCGGTCGGGGGGCTGGCGGACTGAAGCTTTCTTT
TRBV29-1	TRBD1	TRBJ1-3	.	CSVGQDVNTIYF	TGCAGCGTCGGACAGGACGTAAACACCATATATTTT
TRBV13	TRBD2	TRBJ2-1	.	CASSTTFGTSGRGDSYNEQFF	TGTGCCAGCAGCACGACCTTCGGGACTAGCGGGAGAGGAGACTCCTACAATGAGCAGTTCTTC
TRBV5-6	TRBD2	TRBJ2-7	.	CASSSGGGGGEQYF	TGTGCCAGCAGCTCGGGAGGGGGAGGCGGAGAGCAGTACTTC
TRBV2	TRBD1	TRBJ2-2	once	CASSEQGALHGELFF	TGTGCCAGCAGTGAACAGGGGGCCTTGCACGGGGAGCTGTTTTTT
TRBV10-3	TRBD1	TRBJ2-7	.	CAIRITGTAYEQYF	TGTGCCATCAGGATAACGGGGACAGCGTACGAGCAGTACTTC
TRBV30	.	TRBJ1-4	.	CAWSPSGYEKLFF	TGTGCCTGGAGCCCTTCGGGGTATGAAAAACTGTTTTTT
TRBV2	TRBD1	TRBJ1-1	.	CASSERTGLNTEAFF	TGTGCCAGCAGCGAGAGGACAGGGCTGAACACTGAAGCTTTCTTT